These T cell receptor beta chains were read from a single sample in a study of blood T cell repertoires in COVID-19. Clones were read by immunoSEQ multiplex PCR, and TCRdb kept only the in-frame ones, dropping some. The sample shows 180,000 or so clones, about 85% of them seen only once. Sequenced material: peripheral blood. These receptor sequences come from a person aged 65-85 years with COVID-19, enrolled during active disease. Each CDR3 is given with its conserved first and last residue. D genes are given only for firm matches. Size values are once, few and many counts, or a class for expanded clones, and some rows have none.

j_call: TRBJ2-5
cdr3_length: 13
v_call: TRBV11-3
d_call: .
clone_size: once
cdr3_nt: TGTGCCAGCAGCTTAGATCTCGGTCAGGAGGTTTACTTC
cdr3_aa: CASSLDLGQEVYF

j_call: TRBJ1-4
cdr3_length: 16
v_call: TRBV19
d_call: .
clone_size: .
cdr3_nt: TGTGCCAGTACGCCAAGGGGGGGAACAACTAATGAAAAACTGTTTTTT
cdr3_aa: CASTPRGGTTNEKLFF

j_call: TRBJ2-7
cdr3_length: 14
v_call: TRBV5-4
d_call: TRBD2
clone_size: .
cdr3_nt: TGTGCCAGCAGCCGGACTAGCGCAACCTACGAGCAGTACTTC
cdr3_aa: CASSRTSATYEQYF

j_call: TRBJ2-1
cdr3_length: 11
v_call: TRBV3-1/TRBV3-2
d_call: .
clone_size: few
cdr3_nt: TGTGCCAGCAGCCAATCTACTGAGCAGTTCTTC
cdr3_aa: CASSQSTEQFF

j_call: TRBJ1-1
cdr3_length: 15
v_call: TRBV18
d_call: TRBD1
clone_size: .
cdr3_nt: TGTGCCAGCTCTCCTGGGACAGGGGCTGACACTGAAGCTTTCTTT
cdr3_aa: CASSPGTGADTEAFF

j_call: TRBJ2-3
cdr3_length: 15
v_call: TRBV2
d_call: .
clone_size: .
cdr3_nt: TGTGCCAGCAGTGAAGGGTGGGGGCCCACAGATACGCAGTATTTT
cdr3_aa: CASSEGWGPTDTQYF

j_call: TRBJ2-3
cdr3_length: 15
v_call: TRBV27
d_call: .
clone_size: once
cdr3_nt: TGTGCCAGCAGTTCCCCAGGGGTTCACACAGATACGCAGTATTTT
cdr3_aa: CASSSPGVHTDTQYF

j_call: TRBJ2-7
cdr3_length: 15
v_call: TRBV4-3
d_call: .
clone_size: .
cdr3_nt: TGCGCCAGCAGCCAAGACAGAATATTCTCCTACGAGCAGTACTTC
cdr3_aa: CASSQDRIFSYEQYF

j_call: TRBJ1-4
cdr3_length: 9
v_call: TRBV6-4
d_call: .
clone_size: .
cdr3_nt: TGTGCCAGGGGAGGCAGGGCTACGTTT
cdr3_aa: CARGGRATF

j_call: TRBJ1-2
cdr3_length: 13
v_call: TRBV15
d_call: .
clone_size: .
cdr3_nt: TGTGCCACCAGCAGAGACGGAGAGTATGGCTACACCTTC
cdr3_aa: CATSRDGEYGYTF

j_call: TRBJ2-1
cdr3_length: 16
v_call: TRBV5-6
d_call: TRBD1
clone_size: .
cdr3_nt: TGTGCCAGCAGCTTGGACCTAGGGACAGTCGCGAATGAGCAGTTCTTC
cdr3_aa: CASSLDLGTVANEQFF

j_call: TRBJ1-6
cdr3_length: 15
v_call: TRBV7-6
d_call: .
clone_size: .
cdr3_nt: TGTGCCAGCAGCTTAGGACAGGTCGGGGCTTCACCCCTCCACTTT
cdr3_aa: CASSLGQVGASPLHF

j_call: TRBJ1-3
cdr3_length: 13
v_call: TRBV7-9
d_call: TRBD1
clone_size: .
cdr3_nt: TGTGCCAGCAGGACAGGGGCCGGAAACACCATATATTTT
cdr3_aa: CASRTGAGNTIYF

j_call: TRBJ2-1
cdr3_length: 13
v_call: TRBV29-1
d_call: TRBD2
clone_size: .
cdr3_nt: TGCAGCGTTGACTCCATAGGCGGGAGTGAGCAGTTCTTC
cdr3_aa: CSVDSIGGSEQFF

j_call: TRBJ1-4
cdr3_length: 13
v_call: TRBV6-5
d_call: TRBD1
clone_size: .
cdr3_nt: TGTGCCACCTGGACAGGCTTTAATGAAAAACTGTTTTTT
cdr3_aa: CATWTGFNEKLFF

j_call: TRBJ2-6
cdr3_length: 17
v_call: TRBV30
d_call: TRBD1
clone_size: .
cdr3_nt: TGTGCCTGGAGTGTGGACAGGACTGACTCTGGGGCCAACGTCCTGACTTTC
cdr3_aa: CAWSVDRTDSGANVLTF

j_call: TRBJ2-1
cdr3_length: 18
v_call: TRBV3-1/TRBV3-2
d_call: TRBD2
clone_size: .
cdr3_nt: TGTGCCAGCAGCCAGACAGATGGACTAGCGGGATTCTACAATGAGCAGTTCTTC
cdr3_aa: CASSQTDGLAGFYNEQFF

j_call: TRBJ1-4
cdr3_length: 13
v_call: TRBV6-6
d_call: .
clone_size: once
cdr3_nt: TGTGCCAGCAGTTTGGGGGGGCGTGAAAAACTGTTTTTT
cdr3_aa: CASSLGGREKLFF

j_call: TRBJ2-1
cdr3_length: 15
v_call: TRBV5-4
d_call: TRBD2
clone_size: .
cdr3_nt: TGTGCCAGCACCCCTACTAGCGGGAGGTTGGATGAGCAGTTCTTC
cdr3_aa: CASTPTSGRLDEQFF

j_call: TRBJ2-1
cdr3_length: 14
v_call: TRBV7-9
d_call: .
clone_size: .
cdr3_nt: TGTGCCAGCAGCACAACGACAGGTTGGAATGAGCAGTTCTTC
cdr3_aa: CASSTTTGWNEQFF

j_call: TRBJ1-6
cdr3_length: 13
v_call: TRBV2
d_call: .
clone_size: .
cdr3_nt: TGTGCCAGCGGGGACAAACTATATTCACCCCTCCACTTT
cdr3_aa: CASGDKLYSPLHF

j_call: TRBJ1-5
cdr3_length: 17
v_call: TRBV19
d_call: TRBD1
clone_size: .
cdr3_nt: TGTGCCAGTAGTACCGGGGACAGGGGGTTTCGGAATCAGCCCCAGCATTTT
cdr3_aa: CASSTGDRGFRNQPQHF

j_call: TRBJ1-1
cdr3_length: 14
v_call: TRBV5-1
d_call: TRBD1
clone_size: .
cdr3_nt: TGCGCCAGCACCCAGACAGGGGCGAACACTGAAGCTTTCTTT
cdr3_aa: CASTQTGANTEAFF

j_call: TRBJ2-7
cdr3_length: 14
v_call: TRBV29-1
d_call: TRBD1
clone_size: .
cdr3_nt: TGCAGCGTCGCAGGGGGCGAGACAACCTACGAGCAGTACTTC
cdr3_aa: CSVAGGETTYEQYF

j_call: TRBJ2-1
cdr3_length: 15
v_call: TRBV7-2
d_call: TRBD2
clone_size: .
cdr3_nt: TGTGCCAGCAGCCCTCGGCGGGGGGTCCACAATGAGCAGTTCTTC
cdr3_aa: CASSPRRGVHNEQFF

j_call: TRBJ1-5
cdr3_length: 15
v_call: TRBV19
d_call: .
clone_size: .
cdr3_nt: TGTGCCAGTAGTATCCAGGGAATAGGCAATCAGCCCCAGCATTTT
cdr3_aa: CASSIQGIGNQPQHF

j_call: TRBJ1-6
cdr3_length: 16
v_call: TRBV5-1
d_call: .
clone_size: .
cdr3_nt: TGCGCCAGCAGCTTATCTACCGGGAGAACAAATTCACCCCTCCACTTT
cdr3_aa: CASSLSTGRTNSPLHF

j_call: TRBJ2-5
cdr3_length: 14
v_call: TRBV7-9
d_call: .
clone_size: .
cdr3_nt: TGTGCCAGCAGCTTAGGGACTTATGAAGAGACCCAGTACTTC
cdr3_aa: CASSLGTYEETQYF

j_call: TRBJ2-1
cdr3_length: 17
v_call: TRBV7-2
d_call: .
clone_size: .
cdr3_nt: TGTGCCAGCAGCTTAAGTGTTGGAGACTATCGTTACAATGAGCAGTTCTTC
cdr3_aa: CASSLSVGDYRYNEQFF

j_call: TRBJ1-2
cdr3_length: 16
v_call: TRBV4-3
d_call: .
clone_size: .
cdr3_nt: TGCGCCAGCAGCCAAGAGGCCCAGGGCCGGGACTATGGCTACACCTTC
cdr3_aa: CASSQEAQGRDYGYTF

j_call: TRBJ1-5
cdr3_length: 14
v_call: TRBV7-8
d_call: .
clone_size: .
cdr3_nt: TGTGCCAGCAGCGCGGTCAGCCACGATCAGCCCCAGCATTTT
cdr3_aa: CASSAVSHDQPQHF

j_call: TRBJ2-2
cdr3_length: 17
v_call: TRBV7-2
d_call: TRBD2
clone_size: once
cdr3_nt: TGTGCCAGCAGCTTAGAACTAGCGGGGCCAAACACCGGGGAGCTGTTTTTT
cdr3_aa: CASSLELAGPNTGELFF

j_call: TRBJ1-1
cdr3_length: 15
v_call: TRBV27
d_call: TRBD1
clone_size: .
cdr3_nt: TGTGCCAGCAGTCCCCGAACAGGGGCGGGGACTGAAGCTTTCTTT
cdr3_aa: CASSPRTGAGTEAFF

j_call: TRBJ1-2
cdr3_length: 15
v_call: TRBV5-4
d_call: .
clone_size: .
cdr3_nt: TGTGCCAGCAGCAAGCCGAACAGGACTAACTATGGCTACACCTTC
cdr3_aa: CASSKPNRTNYGYTF

j_call: TRBJ2-2
cdr3_length: 16
v_call: TRBV7-6
d_call: .
clone_size: .
cdr3_nt: TGTGCCACCCGTACAGGAGCTAACGCGAACACCGGGGAGCTGTTTTTT
cdr3_aa: CATRTGANANTGELFF

j_call: TRBJ1-5
cdr3_length: 15
v_call: TRBV5-4
d_call: TRBD1
clone_size: few
cdr3_nt: TGTGCCAGCAGCCCGGACAGGGGAACAGGGCAGCCCCAGCATTTT
cdr3_aa: CASSPDRGTGQPQHF

j_call: TRBJ1-3
cdr3_length: 14
v_call: TRBV5-5
d_call: .
clone_size: few
cdr3_nt: TGTGCCAGCAGCTTTGAGGCCTCTGGAAACACCATATATTTT
cdr3_aa: CASSFEASGNTIYF

j_call: TRBJ1-2
cdr3_length: 14
v_call: TRBV27
d_call: TRBD1
clone_size: .
cdr3_nt: TGTGCCAGCAGATTTCAGGGGGTCAACTATGGCTACACCTTC
cdr3_aa: CASRFQGVNYGYTF

j_call: TRBJ2-3
cdr3_length: 17
v_call: TRBV7-8
d_call: TRBD2
clone_size: .
cdr3_nt: TGTGCCAGCAGCTTCCCCTCAGCGGGGGGGAGCACAGATACGCAGTATTTT
cdr3_aa: CASSFPSAGGSTDTQYF

j_call: TRBJ2-5
cdr3_length: 13
v_call: TRBV7-3
d_call: .
clone_size: .
cdr3_nt: TGTGCCAGCAGCTCAGAGGAGATGCGGACCCAGTACTTC
cdr3_aa: CASSSEEMRTQYF

j_call: TRBJ2-5
cdr3_length: 14
v_call: TRBV5-1
d_call: .
clone_size: .
cdr3_nt: TGCGCCAGCAGCTTGCGGGGGTTCGGAGAGACCCAGTACTTC
cdr3_aa: CASSLRGFGETQYF

j_call: TRBJ2-1
cdr3_length: 16
v_call: TRBV5-1
d_call: TRBD2
clone_size: .
cdr3_nt: TGCGCCAGCAGCCCCATTGAGCGGGGCTCCTACAATGAGCAGTTCTTC
cdr3_aa: CASSPIERGSYNEQFF

j_call: TRBJ1-2
cdr3_length: 13
v_call: TRBV9
d_call: TRBD1
clone_size: .
cdr3_nt: TGTGCCAGCGGGGGACAGAGGAACTATGGCTACACCTTC
cdr3_aa: CASGGQRNYGYTF

j_call: TRBJ2-2
cdr3_length: 15
v_call: TRBV5-1
d_call: .
clone_size: .
cdr3_nt: TGCGCCAGCAGCTTGGAGGGCAGGGGAACCGGGGAGCTGTTTTTT
cdr3_aa: CASSLEGRGTGELFF

j_call: TRBJ1-5
cdr3_length: 14
v_call: TRBV10-1
d_call: TRBD1
clone_size: .
cdr3_nt: TGCGCCAGCGGAAGACAGGGGCGAAATCAGCCCCAGCATTTT
cdr3_aa: CASGRQGRNQPQHF

j_call: TRBJ2-7
cdr3_length: 14
v_call: TRBV6-1
d_call: .
clone_size: .
cdr3_nt: TGTGCCAGCAGTGATCGCCGGCAAGCGCGGGAGCAGTACTTC
cdr3_aa: CASSDRRQAREQYF

j_call: TRBJ2-7
cdr3_length: 15
v_call: TRBV27
d_call: TRBD2
clone_size: .
cdr3_nt: TGTGCCAGCAGTCGAGCTAGCGGACCTTCCTACGAGCAGTACTTC
cdr3_aa: CASSRASGPSYEQYF

j_call: TRBJ2-3
cdr3_length: 17
v_call: TRBV5-1
d_call: TRBD2
clone_size: .
cdr3_nt: TGCGCCAGCAGCTTCGGTTTCGGCGGGGGGATCACAGATACGCAGTATTTT
cdr3_aa: CASSFGFGGGITDTQYF

j_call: TRBJ2-2
cdr3_length: 15
v_call: TRBV29-1
d_call: TRBD2
clone_size: .
cdr3_nt: TGCAGCGTTGGCATAACCGGGACTAGCGCCGGGGAGCTGTTTTTT
cdr3_aa: CSVGITGTSAGELFF

j_call: TRBJ1-4
cdr3_length: 14
v_call: TRBV30
d_call: .
clone_size: .
cdr3_nt: TGTGCCTGGAGGGCCCAAAGGAGGAATGAAAAACTGTTTTTT
cdr3_aa: CAWRAQRRNEKLFF

j_call: TRBJ1-2
cdr3_length: 14
v_call: TRBV19
d_call: TRBD1
clone_size: .
cdr3_nt: TGTGCCAGTAGTACGGGGACAGGGGGCTATGGCTACACCTTC
cdr3_aa: CASSTGTGGYGYTF

j_call: TRBJ2-7
cdr3_length: 14
v_call: TRBV4-2
d_call: .
clone_size: few
cdr3_nt: TGTGCCAGCAGCCAAGTGGAGGGTACCTACGAGCAGTACTTC
cdr3_aa: CASSQVEGTYEQYF

j_call: TRBJ2-1
cdr3_length: 11
v_call: TRBV20-1
d_call: TRBD2
clone_size: .
cdr3_nt: TGCAGTGCGGGCGGGGGTAATGAGCAGTTCTTC
cdr3_aa: CSAGGGNEQFF

j_call: TRBJ1-2
cdr3_length: 16
v_call: TRBV7-8
d_call: TRBD1
clone_size: .
cdr3_nt: TGTGCCAGCAGCTTAGAAGGGGGCGGCAGTCTTTATGGCTACACCTTC
cdr3_aa: CASSLEGGGSLYGYTF

j_call: TRBJ2-7
cdr3_length: 17
v_call: TRBV28
d_call: TRBD1
clone_size: .
cdr3_nt: TGTGCCAGCAGTTTATGGTTTCAGGGACAGGGGCTCTGGGAGCAGTACTTC
cdr3_aa: CASSLWFQGQGLWEQYF

j_call: TRBJ1-2
cdr3_length: 15
v_call: TRBV18
d_call: .
clone_size: few
cdr3_nt: TGTGCCAGCTTACCCAGTTCGCTAGAGTTTCCGGGCTACACCTTC
cdr3_aa: CASLPSSLEFPGYTF

j_call: TRBJ1-3
cdr3_length: 16
v_call: TRBV18
d_call: TRBD1
clone_size: .
cdr3_nt: TGTGCCAGCTCACCAGAGACAGGGGGTTCTGGAAACACCATATATTTT
cdr3_aa: CASSPETGGSGNTIYF

j_call: TRBJ1-2
cdr3_length: 13
v_call: TRBV6-5
d_call: TRBD1
clone_size: .
cdr3_nt: TGTGCCACCGCGCGACAGGGAGCCTATGGCTACACCTTC
cdr3_aa: CATARQGAYGYTF

j_call: TRBJ1-1
cdr3_length: 15
v_call: TRBV13
d_call: .
clone_size: .
cdr3_nt: TGTGCCAGCAGCTTAGCCGGACAGTTGAACACTGAAGCTTTCTTT
cdr3_aa: CASSLAGQLNTEAFF

j_call: TRBJ2-1
cdr3_length: 16
v_call: TRBV4-2
d_call: TRBD2
clone_size: .
cdr3_nt: TGTGCCAGCAGCCTTTCACTAGCGGGAGGCGACAATGAGCAGTTCTTC
cdr3_aa: CASSLSLAGGDNEQFF